The 19 T cell receptor beta chains in this list originate from one sample, sequenced in a study of blood T cells in healthy people across ages. Then a second PCR, running roughly 7 to 11 cycles, was carried out with a sample-barcoded 5' primer and a J-beta primer mix. TCRdb re-called the 5' RACE reads with MiXCR, one entry per CDR3 protein. The table has roughly 1,800,000 distinct CDR3 sequences, roughly 52% seen once. The sequenced sample consisted of blood. These receptors were obtained from a woman aged 40 to 55 in good health.

The chain recombines TRBV27 with TRBJ1-2; TRBD1 matches at 10 bases. Looked up from germline, CDR1 is MNHEY and CDR2 is SMNVEV (reference sequence). J lost 3 bases, V lost 8 bases, and 9 bases had no gene match. The CDR3 is made up of 15 amino acids. CDR3 nucleotide sequence: TGTGCCAGCCGGGACAGGGGCGTCGTGGACTATGGCTACACCTTC. Translated: CASRDRGVVDYGYTF.

This clonotype was seen a single time. This chain links TRBV15 with TRBJ2-1; D is perhaps TRBD1 (6 bases). The ends were cut back, 8 bases at V and 3 bases at J, with 14 bases in the middle. The germline V gene has CDR1 LNHNV and CDR2 YYDKDF (reference sequence). This CDR3 has 14 residues. The CDR3 nucleotides read TGTGCCACCCGGACAGTTCGGCTCTACAATGAGCAGTTCTTC. Its protein is CATRTVRLYNEQFF.

The chain recombines TRBV5-1 with TRBJ2-1, with 7 bases that match TRBD1. V lost 4 bases and J lost 4; bases outside the gene matches: 8. CDR3 size: 15 residues. Germline CDR1 and CDR2: SGHRS and YFSETQ. The CDR3 DNA is TGCGCCAGCAGCACTGGGACAGTAGCTTACAATGAGCAGTTCTTC. It specifies CASSTGTVAYNEQFF.

This clonotype appeared a few times. The rearrangement uses TRBV7-2 and TRBJ2-1; tentatively, D is TRBD2 (5 bases). Germline assignment: CDR1 SGHTA and CDR2 FQGNSA. Trimming left V 5 bases short and J 5 bases short, with 16 bases between. The CDR3 is 15 residues long. CDR3 protein: CASSHATSINNEQFF. CDR3 nucleotide sequence: TGTGCCAGCAGCCACGCAACTAGTATCAACAATGAGCAGTTCTTC.

The chain combines TRBV20-1 with TRBJ2-1; D might be TRBD2 (6 bases). CDR1 DFQATT and CDR2 SNEGSKA come from the germline V gene (reference sequence). Between the trimmed V and J ends, which lost 4 bases and 8 bases, there was a span of 12 bases. This CDR3 is built from 12 residues. This CDR3 reads CSANRLDHEQFF. CDR3 bases: TGCAGTGCTAACAGACTAGACCATGAGCAGTTCTTC.

V is TRBV27 and J is TRBJ1-2; tentatively, D is TRBD1 (6 bases). Germline V gives CDR1 MNHEY, CDR2 SMNVEV (reference sequence). The ends were cut back, 5 bases at V and 0 bases at J, with 10 bases in the middle. The CDR3 runs 14 residues. The CDR3 DNA reads TGTGCCAGCAGTGCCCGGACAGCTAACTATGGCTACACCTTC. This codes for CASSARTANYGYTF.

The gene calls are TRBV6-5 and TRBJ2-1; 10 bases are shared with TRBD1. CDR3 length: 15 amino acids. Germline CDR1 MNHEY, CDR2 SVGAGI. The ends lost 7 bases at V and 3 bases at J; junction bases unmatched: 6. This CDR3 is CASKAGTGVYNEQFF. The CDR3 bases are TGTGCCAGCAAAGCCGGGACAGGGGTCTACAATGAGCAGTTCTTC.

The V call is TRBV29-1, the J call TRBJ2-1; D is undetermined. The CDR3 covers 12 residues. Germline lookup yields CDR1 SQVTM and CDR2 ANQGSEA. The V and J ends lost 4 bases and 5 bases respectively, with 9 bases between them. The CDR3: CSVVGLHNEQFF. The CDR3 DNA follows: TGCAGCGTTGTGGGCCTACACAATGAGCAGTTCTTC.

This clonotype was picked up a small number of times. The CDR3 region is CSAIERGPLQETQYF. The CDR3 nucleotides are TGCAGTGCTATTGAGCGGGGGCCCCTCCAAGAGACCCAGTACTTC. This rearrangement joins TRBV20-1 to TRBJ2-5; TRBD2 agrees at 8 bases. Unmatched junction bases numbered 8, after V lost 4 bases and J lost 1 base. The CDR3 is 15 amino acids. Per the germline V gene, CDR1 is DFQATT and CDR2 is SNEGSKA (reference sequence).

With regard to this clonotype: Sequence at one end of the junction differs from germline and may be a read error. This sequence joins TRBV27 and TRBJ1-6, with no clear D. Germline CDR1 is MNHEY and CDR2 is SMNVEV (reference sequence). The CDR3 has 13 amino acids. Here the CDR3 reads CARRWDLNSPLHF. For the CDR3, the DNA is TGTGCCCGCAGGTGGGATCTGAATTCACCCCTCCACTTT.

This chain connects TRBV28 to TRBJ2-7; D gene ambiguous. This CDR3 comprises 13 residues. Germline assignment: CDR1 MDHEN and CDR2 SYDVKM. Trimming removed 5 bases from V and 2 bases from J, with 10 bases in between. Here the CDR3 reads CASSDLVPYEQYF. The DNA of the CDR3 is TGTGCCAGCAGTGACCTCGTTCCCTACGAGCAGTACTTC.

This chain joins TRBV6-2 or TRBV6-3 and TRBJ2-4; D ambiguous. The length of the CDR3 is 14 residues. CDR1 MNHEY and CDR2 SVGEGT come from the germline V gene. V was pared by 2 bases and J by 7 bases, with 12 bases between. CDR3 amino acids: CASSYVVGNNIQYF. The CDR3 DNA is TGTGCCAGCAGTTACGTGGTTGGCAACAACATTCAGTACTTC.

The genes are TRBV3-1 and TRBJ2-5; TRBD2 aligns across 8 bases. The length of the CDR3 is 16 residues. V lost 0 bases, J lost 5 bases, and 8 bases stayed unmatched. From germline, CDR1 is LGHDT and CDR2 YNNKEL (reference sequence). CDR3 coding DNA: TGTGCCAGCAGCCAAGATCCTGGACTAGCCTGGGAGACCCAGTACTTC. It encodes CASSQDPGLAWETQYF.

This clonotype was detected only a few times. The chain combines TRBV21-1 with TRBJ2-5. TRBV21-1 is an annotated pseudogene. This CDR3 region has 14 residues. CDR3: CASSKGRLKETQYF. In DNA, the CDR3 is TGTGCCAGCAGCAAGGGCAGGTTAAAAGAGACCCAGTACTTC.

The chain uses TRBV12-3 or TRBV12-4 and TRBJ1-2; D is possibly TRBD1 (5 bases). V was pared by 5 bases and J by 7 bases, with 14 bases between. This CDR3 contains 13 residues. CDR3 sequence reads: CASSRGHEGGYTF. The CDR3 nucleotides read TGTGCCAGCAGTCGCGGACACGAGGGTGGCTACACCTTC.

J is TRBJ2-1 and V is TRBV6-5; 10 nucleotides match TRBD1. After removal of 6 bases from V and 2 bases from J, the junction contained 7 bases not matched to a gene. The germline CDR1 and CDR2 sequences are MNHEY and SVGAGI. This CDR3 is 16 amino acids long. The CDR3 loop reads CASSRTGGDTYNEQFF. In DNA, the CDR3 is TGTGCCAGCAGCCGGACAGGGGGAGATACCTACAATGAGCAGTTCTTC.

This chain joins TRBV4-2 and TRBJ2-7, with a weak D call TRBD2 (6 bases). The V gene lost 0 bases and the J gene lost 2 bases, with 14 bases spanning the gap. Germline V gene sequence: CDR1 LGHNA, CDR2 YNFKEQ. CDR3 size: 16 residues. Written as DNA, the CDR3 is TGTGCCAGCAGCCAAGATAATCGCGGGGAGGCCTACGAGCAGTACTTC. Residues: CASSQDNRGEAYEQYF.

The gene calls are TRBV7-2 and TRBJ2-3, with 8 bases fitting TRBD2. Germline trimming cut 3 bases from V and 4 bases from J; bases unmatched to any gene: 15. Germline CDR1 SGHTA, CDR2 FQGNSA. The CDR3 length is 18 residues. The CDR3 is CASSFGPPGGGSSDTQYF. CDR3 in DNA: TGTGCCAGCAGCTTTGGCCCCCCCGGCGGGGGGTCCTCAGATACGCAGTATTTT.

The chain carries TRBV20-1 and TRBJ1-3, with D possibly TRBD1 on 6 matching bases. The CDR3 has 13 residues. Between the trimmed V and J ends, which lost 4 bases and 2 bases, there was a span of 9 bases. Germline-derived CDR1 and CDR2 are DFQATT and SNEGSKA (reference sequence). This CDR3 is CSAMGAAGNTIYF. CDR3 in DNA: TGCAGTGCTATGGGGGCGGCTGGAAACACCATATATTTT.